This entry features one TCR beta chain sequence. These data are taken from a study of cytotoxic CD8 clonotypes in ibrutinib-treated CLL. Whole-study context: The group held 10 to 11 relapsed/refractory and 15 treatment-naive patients, with 17 IGHV unmutated. The study recorded mean values of around 250,000 productive templates and 94,082 productive rearrangements per sample.

This CDR3 is built from 14 residues. Trimming stripped 2 bases from V and 2 bases from J, with 10 bases between. Germline V gene lookup returns CDR1 LNHDA and CDR2 SQIVND (reference sequence). Profiling relied on immunoSEQ multiplex PCR, and the TCRdb table lists in-frame clones only, not all of them. The sample carries under 200,000 clones, roughly four fifths recorded once. The chain has TRBV19 and TRBJ2-7; TRBD1 or TRBD2 may be the D gene (7 bases each). The source material was PBMCs, sampled after 12 months of ibrutinib treatment. The source of this sequence is a human donor with chronic lymphocytic leukemia. The CDR3 sequence is CASSISGTAYEQYF. The CDR3 DNA sequence: TGTGCCAGTAGTATAAGCGGGACAGCCTACGAGCAGTACTTC.